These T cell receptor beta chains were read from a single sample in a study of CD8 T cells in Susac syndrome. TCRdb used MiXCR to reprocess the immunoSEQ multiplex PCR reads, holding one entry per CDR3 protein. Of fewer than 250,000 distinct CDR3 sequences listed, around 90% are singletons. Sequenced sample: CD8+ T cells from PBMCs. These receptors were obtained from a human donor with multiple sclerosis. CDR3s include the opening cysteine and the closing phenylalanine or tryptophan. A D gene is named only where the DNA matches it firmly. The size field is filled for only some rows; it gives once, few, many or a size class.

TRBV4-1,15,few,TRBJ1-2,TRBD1,TGCGCCAGCAGCCAAGACGTGGGACAGGGGGATGGCTACACCTTC,CASSQDVGQGDGYTF
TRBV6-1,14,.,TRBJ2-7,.,TGTGCCAGCAGTGAAGTTACGGGCTCCTACGAGCAGTACTTC,CASSEVTGSYEQYF
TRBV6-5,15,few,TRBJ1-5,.,TGTGCCAGCAGCAGCAGGTCATGGGACAATCAGCCCCAGCATTTT,CASSSRSWDNQPQHF
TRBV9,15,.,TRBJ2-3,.,TGTGCCAGCAGCGTAGTTGGGGGGAGCGGAGATACGCAGTATTTT,CASSVVGGSGDTQYF
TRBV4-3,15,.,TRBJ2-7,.,TGCGCCAGCAGCCAAGAATTTGGCGGATCCTACGAGCAGTACTTC,CASSQEFGGSYEQYF
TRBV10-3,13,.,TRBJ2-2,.,TGTGCCACCCACGACAGTGACACCGGGGAGCTGTTTTTT,CATHDSDTGELFF
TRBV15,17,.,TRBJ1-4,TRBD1,TGTGCCACCAGCAGCCATTGGGACAGCTCAACTAATGAAAAACTGTTTTTT,CATSSHWDSSTNEKLFF
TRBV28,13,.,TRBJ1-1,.,TGTGCCAGCAGTTTTACAGGGAGGTCCGAAGCTTTCTTT,CASSFTGRSEAFF
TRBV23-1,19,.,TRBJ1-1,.,TGCGCCAGCAGTCACGGACCCCCTCCGGGACAAATCATGAACACTGAAGCTTTCTTT,CASSHGPPPGQIMNTEAFF
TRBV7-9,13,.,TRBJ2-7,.,TGTGCCAGCAGCTTTCCGGGATCCTACGAGCAGTACTTC,CASSFPGSYEQYF
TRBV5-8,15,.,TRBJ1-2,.,TGTGCCAGCAGCTTGCAGGGCCAAGCTAACTATGGCTACACCTTC,CASSLQGQANYGYTF
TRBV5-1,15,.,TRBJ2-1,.,TGCGCCAGCAGCCACGGTCGGGAGATCGACAATGAGCAGTTCTTC,CASSHGREIDNEQFF
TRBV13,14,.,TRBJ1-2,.,TGTGCCAGCAGCTTAGTAGGACTGGATTATGGCTACACCTTC,CASSLVGLDYGYTF
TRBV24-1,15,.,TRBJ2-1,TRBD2,TGTGCCACTTCACCCCGGGGGGGTGTACAAGAGGAGCAGTTCTTC,CATSPRGGVQEEQFF
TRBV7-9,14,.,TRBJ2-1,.,TGTGCCAGCAGCTTAGGCGATAGAGAGGTGGGGCAGTTCTTC,CASSLGDREVGQFF
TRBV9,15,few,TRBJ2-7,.,TGTGCCAGCAGCGTAACCGGGACGGATTCCTACGAGCAGTACTTC,CASSVTGTDSYEQYF
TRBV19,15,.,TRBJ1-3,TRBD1,TGTGCCACAAGGACAGGCCACCTCTCTGGAAACACCATATATTTT,CATRTGHLSGNTIYF
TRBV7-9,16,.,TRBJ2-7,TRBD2,TGTGCCAGCAGCTTAGGGCCTAGCGGGGGCTCCTACGAGCAGTACTTC,CASSLGPSGGSYEQYF
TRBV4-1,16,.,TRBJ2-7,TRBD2,TGCGCCAGCAGCCAAGATAGGCTAGCGGGAGACTACGAGCAGTACTTC,CASSQDRLAGDYEQYF
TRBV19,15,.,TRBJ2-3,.,TGTGCCAGTAGTATAGATCCAGGGGCTCCAGATACGCAGTATTTT,CASSIDPGAPDTQYF
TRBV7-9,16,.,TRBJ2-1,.,TGTGCCAGCAGCCCCGTTACAGGGACCGGGATCAATGAGCAGTTCTTC,CASSPVTGTGINEQFF
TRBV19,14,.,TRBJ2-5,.,TGTGCCAGTAGCCCTCCCGGGGGTGGAGAGACCCAGTACTTC,CASSPPGGGETQYF
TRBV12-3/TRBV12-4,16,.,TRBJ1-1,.,TGTGCCAGCAGTCCGGGGGGAGGCCCCGGGAACACTGAAGCTTTCTTT,CASSPGGGPGNTEAFF
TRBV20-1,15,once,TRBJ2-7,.,TGCAGTGCTAGAGATCCGCAGGTACCTTCCTACGAGCAGTACTTC,CSARDPQVPSYEQYF